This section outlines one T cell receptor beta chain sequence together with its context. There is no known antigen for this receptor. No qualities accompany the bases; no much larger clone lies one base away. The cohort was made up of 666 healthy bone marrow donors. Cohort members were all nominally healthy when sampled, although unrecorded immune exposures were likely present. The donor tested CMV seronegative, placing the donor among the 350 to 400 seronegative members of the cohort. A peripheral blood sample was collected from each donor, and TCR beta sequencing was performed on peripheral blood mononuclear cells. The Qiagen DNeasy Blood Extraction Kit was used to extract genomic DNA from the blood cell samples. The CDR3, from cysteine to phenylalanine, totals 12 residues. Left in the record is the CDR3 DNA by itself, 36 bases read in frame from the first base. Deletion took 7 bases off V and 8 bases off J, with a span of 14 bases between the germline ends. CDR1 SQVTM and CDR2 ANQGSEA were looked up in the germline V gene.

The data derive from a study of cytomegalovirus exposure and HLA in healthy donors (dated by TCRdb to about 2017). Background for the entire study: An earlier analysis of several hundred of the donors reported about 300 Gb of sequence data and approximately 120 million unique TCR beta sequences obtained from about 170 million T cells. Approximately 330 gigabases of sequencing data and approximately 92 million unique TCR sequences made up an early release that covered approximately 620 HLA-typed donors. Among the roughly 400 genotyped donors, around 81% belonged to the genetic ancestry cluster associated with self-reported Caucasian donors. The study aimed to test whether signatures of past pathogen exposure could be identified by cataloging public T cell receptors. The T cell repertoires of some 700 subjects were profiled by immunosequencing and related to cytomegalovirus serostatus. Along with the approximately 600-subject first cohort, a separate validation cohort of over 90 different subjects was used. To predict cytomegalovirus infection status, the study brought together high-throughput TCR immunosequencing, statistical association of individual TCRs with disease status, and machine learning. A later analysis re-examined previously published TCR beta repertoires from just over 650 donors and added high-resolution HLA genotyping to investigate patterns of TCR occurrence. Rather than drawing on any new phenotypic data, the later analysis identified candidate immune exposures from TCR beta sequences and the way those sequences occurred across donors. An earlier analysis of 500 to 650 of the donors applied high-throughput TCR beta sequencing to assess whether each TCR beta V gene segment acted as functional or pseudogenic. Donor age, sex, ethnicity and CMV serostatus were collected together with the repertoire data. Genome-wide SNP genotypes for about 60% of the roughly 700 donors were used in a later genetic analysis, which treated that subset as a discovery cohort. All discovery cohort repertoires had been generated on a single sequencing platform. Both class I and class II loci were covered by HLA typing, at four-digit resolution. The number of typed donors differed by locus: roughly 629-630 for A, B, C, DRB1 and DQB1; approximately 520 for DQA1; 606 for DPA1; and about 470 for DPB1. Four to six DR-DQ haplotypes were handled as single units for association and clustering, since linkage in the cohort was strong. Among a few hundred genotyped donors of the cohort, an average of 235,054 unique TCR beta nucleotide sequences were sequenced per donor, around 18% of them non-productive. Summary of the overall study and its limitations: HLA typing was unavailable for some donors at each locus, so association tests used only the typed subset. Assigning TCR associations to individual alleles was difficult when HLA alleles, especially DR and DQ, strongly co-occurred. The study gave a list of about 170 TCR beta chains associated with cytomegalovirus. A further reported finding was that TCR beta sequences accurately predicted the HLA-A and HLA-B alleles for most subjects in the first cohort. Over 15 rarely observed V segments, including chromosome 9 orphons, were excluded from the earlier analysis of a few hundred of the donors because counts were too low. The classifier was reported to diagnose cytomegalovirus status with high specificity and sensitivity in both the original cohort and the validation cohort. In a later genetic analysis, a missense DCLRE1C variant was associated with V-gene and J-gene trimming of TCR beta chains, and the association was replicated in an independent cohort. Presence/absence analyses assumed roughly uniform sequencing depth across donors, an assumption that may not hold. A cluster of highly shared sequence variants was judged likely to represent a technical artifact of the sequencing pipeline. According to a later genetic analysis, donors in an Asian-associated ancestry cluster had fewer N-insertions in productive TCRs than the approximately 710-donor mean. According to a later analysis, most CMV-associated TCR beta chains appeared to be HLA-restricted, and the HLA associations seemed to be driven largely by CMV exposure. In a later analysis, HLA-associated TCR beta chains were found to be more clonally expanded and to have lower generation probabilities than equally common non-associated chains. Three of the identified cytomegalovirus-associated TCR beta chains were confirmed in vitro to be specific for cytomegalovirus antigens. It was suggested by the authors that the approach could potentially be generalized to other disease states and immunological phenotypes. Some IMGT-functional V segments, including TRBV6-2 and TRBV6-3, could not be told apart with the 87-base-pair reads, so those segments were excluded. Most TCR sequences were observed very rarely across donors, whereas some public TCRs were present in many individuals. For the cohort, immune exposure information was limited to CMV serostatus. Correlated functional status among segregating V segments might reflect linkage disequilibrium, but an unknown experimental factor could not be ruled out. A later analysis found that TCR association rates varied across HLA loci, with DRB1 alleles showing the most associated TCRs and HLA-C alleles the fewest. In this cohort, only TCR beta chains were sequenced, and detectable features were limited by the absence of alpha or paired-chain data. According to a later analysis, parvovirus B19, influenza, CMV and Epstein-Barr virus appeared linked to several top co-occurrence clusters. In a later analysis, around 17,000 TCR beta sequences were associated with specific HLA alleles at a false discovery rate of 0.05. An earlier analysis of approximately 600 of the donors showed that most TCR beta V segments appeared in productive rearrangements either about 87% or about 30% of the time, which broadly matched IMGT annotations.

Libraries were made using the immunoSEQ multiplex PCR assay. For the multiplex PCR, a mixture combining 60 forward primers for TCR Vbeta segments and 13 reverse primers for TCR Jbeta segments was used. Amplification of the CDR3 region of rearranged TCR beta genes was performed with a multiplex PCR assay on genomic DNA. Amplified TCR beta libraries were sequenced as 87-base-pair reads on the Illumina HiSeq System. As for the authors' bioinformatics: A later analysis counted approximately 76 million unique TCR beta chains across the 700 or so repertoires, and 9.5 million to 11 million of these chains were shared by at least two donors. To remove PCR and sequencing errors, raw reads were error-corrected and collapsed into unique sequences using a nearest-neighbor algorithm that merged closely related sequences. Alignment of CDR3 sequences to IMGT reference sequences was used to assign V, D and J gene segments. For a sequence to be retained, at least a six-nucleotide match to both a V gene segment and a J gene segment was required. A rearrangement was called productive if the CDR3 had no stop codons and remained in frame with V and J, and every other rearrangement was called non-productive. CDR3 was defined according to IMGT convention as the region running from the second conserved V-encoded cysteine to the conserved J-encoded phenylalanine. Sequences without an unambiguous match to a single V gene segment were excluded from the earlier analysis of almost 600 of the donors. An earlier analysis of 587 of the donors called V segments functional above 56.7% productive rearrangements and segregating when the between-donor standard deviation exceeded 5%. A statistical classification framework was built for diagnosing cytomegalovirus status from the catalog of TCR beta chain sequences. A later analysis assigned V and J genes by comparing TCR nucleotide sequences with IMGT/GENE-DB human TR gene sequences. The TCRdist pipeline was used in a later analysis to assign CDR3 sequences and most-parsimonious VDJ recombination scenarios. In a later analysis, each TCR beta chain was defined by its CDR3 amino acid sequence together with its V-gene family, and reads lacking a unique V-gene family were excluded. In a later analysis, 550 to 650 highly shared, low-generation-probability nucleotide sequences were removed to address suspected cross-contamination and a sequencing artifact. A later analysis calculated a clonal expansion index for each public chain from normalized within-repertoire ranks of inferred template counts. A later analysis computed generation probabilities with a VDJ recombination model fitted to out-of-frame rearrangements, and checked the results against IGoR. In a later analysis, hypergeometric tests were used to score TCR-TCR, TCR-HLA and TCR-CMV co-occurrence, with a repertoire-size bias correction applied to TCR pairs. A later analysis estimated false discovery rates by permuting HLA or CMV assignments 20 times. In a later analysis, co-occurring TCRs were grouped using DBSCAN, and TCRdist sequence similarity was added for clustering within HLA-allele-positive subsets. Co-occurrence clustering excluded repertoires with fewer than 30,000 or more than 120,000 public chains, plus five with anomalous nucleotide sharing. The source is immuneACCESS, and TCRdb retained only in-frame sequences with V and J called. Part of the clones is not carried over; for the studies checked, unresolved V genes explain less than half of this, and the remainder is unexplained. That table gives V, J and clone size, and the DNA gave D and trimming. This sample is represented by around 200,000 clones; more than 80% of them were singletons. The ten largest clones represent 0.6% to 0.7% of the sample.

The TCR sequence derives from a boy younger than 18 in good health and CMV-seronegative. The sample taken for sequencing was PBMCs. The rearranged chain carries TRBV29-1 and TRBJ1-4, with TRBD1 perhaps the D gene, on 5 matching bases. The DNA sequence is TGCAGCGCAAACCAGGGAGGAGAAAAACTGTTTTTT. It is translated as CSANQGGEKLFF.